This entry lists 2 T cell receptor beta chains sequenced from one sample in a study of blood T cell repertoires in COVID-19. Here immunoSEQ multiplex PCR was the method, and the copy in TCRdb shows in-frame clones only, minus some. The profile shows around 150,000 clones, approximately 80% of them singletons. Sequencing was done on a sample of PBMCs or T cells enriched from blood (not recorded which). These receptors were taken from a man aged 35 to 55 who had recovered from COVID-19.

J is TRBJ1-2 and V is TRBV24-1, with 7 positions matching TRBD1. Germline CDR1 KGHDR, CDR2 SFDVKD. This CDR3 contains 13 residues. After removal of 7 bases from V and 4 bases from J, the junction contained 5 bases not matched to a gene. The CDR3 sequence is CATSPTGSYGYTF. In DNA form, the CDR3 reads TGTGCCACCAGCCCGACAGGGAGCTATGGCTACACCTTC.

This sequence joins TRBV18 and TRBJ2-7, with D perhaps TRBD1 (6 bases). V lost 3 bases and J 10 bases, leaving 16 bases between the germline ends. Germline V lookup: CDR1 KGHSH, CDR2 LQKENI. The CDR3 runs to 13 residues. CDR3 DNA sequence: TGTGCCAGCTCACCGAACGAAGGGGGTAAACAGTACTTC. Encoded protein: CASSPNEGGKQYF.